The next 6 T cell receptor beta chains were all read from a single sample in a study of post-analysis software for immune sequencing data. Study conclusions and caveats: In patients, five or six TRBV segments were more frequent than in controls, with TRBV5-6, TRBV5-1 and TRBV20-1 among them.

Unique molecular identifiers were present in the TCR beta cDNA libraries. MiXCR, run by TCRdb on the PCR reads, gives a single entry per CDR3 protein. The data hold hundreds of thousands of distinct CDR3 sequences, with approximately 59% observed a single time. No antigen is known for these receptors. Sequenced material: blood. The receptors were gathered from a girl aged 2-10 years with multiple sclerosis.

The gene calls are TRBV29-1 and TRBJ2-1; D is perhaps TRBD1 (6 bases). The CDR3 contains 11 residues. Germline loops: CDR1 SQVTM, CDR2 ANQGSEA. The V end lost 7 bases, the J end lost 8 bases, and 12 bases lay between the germline ends. CDR3 sequence: CSGQQGYEQFF. DNA for the CDR3: TGCAGCGGCCAACAGGGATATGAGCAGTTCTTC.

This clonotype was picked up a small number of times. Sequence at one end of the junction differs from germline and may be a read error. The V gene is TRBV5-1, the J gene TRBJ2-1; 7 bases are a match to TRBD1. The CDR3 contains 13 residues. Germline assignment: CDR1 SGHRS and CDR2 YFSETQ. CDR3 in amino acids: CASSLTGDNEQFF. DNA for the CDR3: TGTGCCAGCAGCTTAACAGGGGACAATGAGCAGTTCTTC. Combining the CDR3 with reference TRBV5-1 and TRBJ2-1 gives the whole variable domain KAGVTQTPRYLIKTRGQQVTLSCSPISGHRSVSWYQQTPGQGLQFLFEYFSETQRNKGNFPGRFSGRQFSNSRSEMNVSTLELGDSALYLCASSLTGDNEQFFGPGTRLTVL.

Points on this clonotype: Compared with germline, one end of the junction differs, possibly owing to a read error. This chain connects TRBV7-7 to TRBJ2-5; the match to TRBD1 covers 7 bases. The germline V gene has CDR1 SSHAT and CDR2 FNYEAQ (reference sequence). The CDR3 has 17 residues. DNA of the CDR3: TGTGCTAGCAGCTTAGGACAGGCGGAGTTGGGTCAAGAGACCCAGTACTTC. Protein sequence: CASSLGQAELGQETQYF.

The sample holds a few counts of this clonotype. The genes are TRBV3-1 and TRBJ2-5; TRBD1 matches at 11 bases. The J segment lost 1 base and the V segment lost 2 bases, leaving 3 bases of the junction unmatched. The length of the CDR3 is 16 residues. Germline V gene data show CDR1 as LGHDT and CDR2 as YNNKEL (reference sequence). The CDR3 region is CASSQLDRGRQETQYF. DNA for the CDR3: TGTGCCAGCAGCCAACTGGACAGGGGGCGCCAAGAGACCCAGTACTTC.

This sequence joins TRBV7-9 and TRBJ2-1; TRBD1 aligns across 7 bases. CDR3 length: 16 amino acids. V dropped 0 bases and J dropped 2; count of bases not matched to a gene: 4. Germline CDR1 is SEHNR and CDR2 is FQNEAQ (reference sequence). The DNA of the CDR3 is TGTGCCAGCAGCTTAGCGGTTGGACAGGCCTACAATGAGCAGTTCTTC. Translation: CASSLAVGQAYNEQFF.

This clonotype was counted many times. The V and J genes are TRBV20-1 and TRBJ1-5, with TRBD1 matching over 7 bases. This CDR3 has 12 amino acids. V trimming: 5 bases; J trimming: 9 bases; junction bases outside the gene matches: 7. Germline CDR1 is DFQATT and CDR2 is SNEGSKA (reference sequence). The CDR3 DNA sequence: TGCAGTGCTGGGGACAGATCAACGCCCCAGCATTTT. Its translation: CSAGDRSTPQHF.